These 9 T cell receptor beta chains were all obtained from the same sample, sequenced in a study of Graves' ophthalmopathy and Graves' hyperthyroidism. Transcripts of RNA were the source for amplifying TCR beta CDR3 regions. An opening RT-PCR round employed HTBI primers and preceded a second-round multiplex PCR. TCRdb itself ran the multiplex PCR reads through MiXCR, one entry per CDR3 protein. The repertoire includes about 500,000 distinct CDR3 sequences, about 15% of them detected once, and roughly 9.8% sits in the top ten. The sample was blood. These receptors all come from a woman aged 25 to 39 with Graves' ophthalmopathy.

The genes are TRBV19 and TRBJ1-6; 9 bases are shared with TRBD1. The CDR3 sequence is 15 residues long. The ends lost 2 bases at V and 10 bases at J; junction bases unmatched: 6. Germline loops: CDR1 LNHDA, CDR2 SQIVND (reference sequence). The CDR3 here is CASSISDRGGSPLHF. The CDR3 bases are TGTGCCAGTAGTATATCGGACAGGGGAGGGTCACCCCTCCACTTT.

V gene TRBV5-1 combines with J gene TRBJ2-5, with D possibly TRBD1 on 6 matching bases. With 0 bases removed from V and 5 bases from J, the gap between germline ends came to 14 bases. Germline assignment: CDR1 SGHRS and CDR2 YFSETQ. The CDR3 has 15 residues. CDR3 sequence: CASSLGTSGEETQYF. The CDR3 region has the DNA TGCGCCAGCAGCTTGGGTACGTCAGGGGAGGAGACCCAGTACTTC.

In the case of this clonotype: The junction departs from germline at one end; a sequencing error may be responsible. The chain couples TRBV20-1 to TRBJ1-2; possible D gene TRBD1, 5 bases. This CDR3 comprises 13 residues. Germline assignment: CDR1 DFQATT and CDR2 SNEGSKA (reference sequence). CDR3 sequence: CSANSGTNYGYAF. The CDR3 coding sequence is TGCAGTGCTAATTCCGGGACGAACTATGGCTACGCCTTC.

This clonotype was observed at least ten times. The chain recombines TRBV11-2 with TRBJ2-4, with no clear D. This CDR3 spans 17 amino acids. CDR1 is SGHAT and CDR2 is FQNNGV in the germline V gene. V was cut by 5 bases and J by 0 bases, with 17 bases left in between. The CDR3 DNA sequence: TGTGCCAGCAGCGCAGACACAACCGTGGTAGCCAAAAACATTCAGTACTTC. Protein: CASSADTTVVAKNIQYF.

Ten or more counts support this clonotype. The chain is built from TRBV12-3 or TRBV12-4 and TRBJ1-6; the D gene is possibly TRBD1 (6 bases). The V and J ends lost 4 bases and 15 bases respectively, with 10 bases between them. The CDR3 is 11 amino acids. In DNA, the CDR3 is TGTGCCAGCAGTTCCCGGGGGCACCTCCACTTT. Its translation is CASSSRGHLHF.

V is TRBV28 and J is TRBJ1-5; 10 nucleotides match TRBD1. The CDR3 length is 17 residues. Germline CDR1 MDHEN, CDR2 SYDVKM. The ends lost 5 bases at V and 0 bases at J; junction bases unmatched: 7. The CDR3 here is CASSARTGGFSNQPQHF. The CDR3, as DNA: TGTGCCAGCAGTGCGCGGACAGGGGGATTTAGCAATCAGCCCCAGCATTTT.

This clonotype has a count of ten or more. The chain recombines TRBV30 with TRBJ1-6; D call uncertain. CDR3 length equals 12 residues. Germline-derived CDR1 and CDR2 are GTSNPN and SVGIG (reference sequence). Trimming took off 0 bases at V and 6 bases at J, with 3 bases between the two ends. The CDR3 loop reads CAWSVANSPLHF. The CDR3 bases are TGTGCCTGGAGTGTCGCTAATTCACCCCTCCACTTT.

This clonotype was detected ten times or more. V usage is TRBV27 and J usage is TRBJ2-7; D perhaps matches TRBD1 (5 bases). CDR1 and CDR2 from the germline V gene are MNHEY and SMNVEV (reference sequence). The CDR3 has 13 residues. Trimming stripped 8 bases from V and 4 bases from J, with 15 bases between. The CDR3 protein is CASSRGPAYEQYF. DNA of the CDR3: TGTGCCAGCTCAAGGGGCCCTGCGTACGAGCAGTACTTC.

Of note for this clonotype: One junction end disagrees with the germline gene, perhaps due to a read error. The V gene is TRBV15, the J gene TRBJ1-1; D gene ambiguous. Germline V gene sequence: CDR1 LNHNV, CDR2 YYDKDF (reference sequence). The CDR3 is 15 amino acids. DNA of the CDR3: TGTGCCACCAGCAGTTGGGAGAAAAGCAACACTGAAGCTTGCTTT. Protein: CATSSWEKSNTEACF.